A single sample is the source of the 11 T cell receptor beta chains below, sequenced in a study of Graves' ophthalmopathy and Graves' hyperthyroidism. TCR beta CDR3 amplification used RNA transcripts. Second-round multiplex PCR came after a first-round RT-PCR that employed HTBI primers. TCRdb reanalysed the multiplex PCR reads using MiXCR and keeps one entry per CDR3 protein. The repertoire has about 370,000 distinct CDR3 sequences, about a sixth of them found once; the top ten carry 2.4%. The sequenced sample consisted of peripheral blood. The source is an adult woman with stable Graves' hyperthyroidism.

This clonotype was detected many times. The genes are TRBV20-1 and TRBJ1-1, with D possibly being TRBD1 (5 bases). Germline V gene data show CDR1 as DFQATT and CDR2 as SNEGSKA (reference sequence). Trimming shortened V by 3 bases and J by 8 bases, and 7 bases separated the two germline ends. This CDR3 region has 10 residues. CDR3 protein: CSARGDEAFF. In nucleotides, the CDR3 is TGCAGTGCTAGGGGGGACGAAGCTTTCTTT.

In its sample, this clonotype was seen many times. The J gene is TRBJ2-7, the V gene TRBV6-5, with 9 positions matching TRBD1. V gave up 2 bases and J gave up 2 bases; unmatched junction bases: 4. The CDR3 is 15 amino acids. In germline, CDR1 is MNHEY, CDR2 SVGAGI. This CDR3 is CASSYGDRVTYEQYF. The CDR3 nucleotides read TGTGCCAGCAGTTACGGGGACAGGGTAACCTACGAGCAGTACTTC.

This clonotype appeared many times. The chain joins TRBV27 to TRBJ2-2; 8 positions match TRBD1. V was clipped by 4 bases and J by 7 bases; unmatched bases: 5. Germline CDR1 reads MNHEY; CDR2 reads SMNVEV (reference sequence). This CDR3 is 14 amino acids long. The CDR3 DNA follows: TGTGCCAGCAGTTCCGAGGACAGGGTCGGGGAGCTGTTTTTT. It codes for CASSSEDRVGELFF.

This clonotype was observed at least ten times. The V call is TRBV6-1, the J call TRBJ1-1; D is ambiguous. The CDR3 runs to 13 residues. CDR1 is MNHNS, CDR2 SASEGT, per germline. V lost 6 bases, J lost 2 bases, and 10 bases lay in between. CDR3 amino acids: CASRESVNTEAFF. The CDR3 DNA reads TGTGCCAGCAGAGAGAGCGTAAACACTGAAGCTTTCTTT.

This clonotype was detected once. A junction boundary mismatches the germline segment, possibly from a read error. The rearrangement joins TRBV5-6 to TRBJ1-4, with D unresolved. Per germline, CDR1 SGHDT and CDR2 YYEEEE. The CDR3 is 17 amino acids. As DNA, the CDR3 is TGTGCCAGCAGCTTATCAGTGTATCGTGGAACTAATGAAAAACTGTTGTTT. Protein: CASSLSVYRGTNEKLLF. Filled out from reference TRBV5-6 and TRBJ1-4, the complete variable domain reads DAGVTQSPTHLIKTRGQQVTLRCSPKSGHDTVSWYQQALGQGPQFIFQYYEEEERQRGNFPDRFSGHQFPNYSSELNVNALLLGDSALYLCASSLSVYRGTNEKLLFGSGTQLSVL.

This clonotype was picked up many times. The V gene is TRBV12-3 or TRBV12-4, the J gene TRBJ1-2; unclear D gene. This CDR3 comprises 14 residues. The ends were cut back, 6 bases at V and 7 bases at J, with 18 bases in the middle. The CDR3 spells CASSIEGISSGYTF. CDR3 DNA sequence: TGTGCCAGCAGCATTGAGGGCATATCGAGTGGCTACACCTTC.

This clonotype turned up a few times. Compared with germline, one end of the junction differs, possibly owing to a read error. V and J are TRBV30 and TRBJ1-2; perhaps TRBD1 as D (5 bases). The CDR3 extends over 12 amino acids. Germline V gives CDR1 GTSNPN, CDR2 SVGIG (reference sequence). CDR3 sequence reads: CAWSGGDVGYAF. The DNA for the CDR3 is TGTGCCTGGAGCGGGGGGGACGTTGGCTACGCCTTC.

This clonotype has a count of ten or more. V is TRBV3-1 and J is TRBJ1-1; D uncertain. The ends were cut back, 5 bases at V and 6 bases at J, with 13 bases in the middle. CDR1 LGHDT and CDR2 YNNKEL come from the germline V gene (reference sequence). The CDR3 covers 13 residues. The CDR3, as DNA: TGTGCCAGCAGCTTTGGAGGAGCGCCTGAAGCTTTCTTT. Translation: CASSFGGAPEAFF.

The table lists this clonotype with many counts. The rearrangement joins TRBV18 to TRBJ2-7; a weak D match, TRBD2 (6 bases). V lost 3 bases to trimming and J lost 6 bases, with 15 bases between them. This CDR3 spans 14 amino acids. Looked up from germline, CDR1 is KGHSH and CDR2 is LQKENI. The CDR3 coding sequence is TGTGCCAGCTCACCCCCCGACGGGAGCTCCGAGCAGTACTTC. As protein: CASSPPDGSSEQYF.

In its sample, this clonotype was seen many times. This chain joins TRBV30 and TRBJ1-1, with 7 positions matching TRBD1. Germline V gene sequence: CDR1 GTSNPN, CDR2 SVGIG (reference sequence). The trim removed 0 bases at V and 8 bases at J, leaving 6 bases unmatched. CDR3 length equals 13 residues. CDR3 sequence (DNA): TGTGCCTGGAGTGTACTGAGGACAGGAGAAGCTTTCTTT. Protein product: CAWSVLRTGEAFF.

The chain is built from TRBV6-5 and TRBJ1-2, with 8 bases aligning to TRBD1. With 7 bases clipped from V and 6 bases from J, the junction kept 13 bases outside the gene matches. Germline lookup yields CDR1 MNHEY and CDR2 SVGAGI. The CDR3 has 15 residues. CDR3 amino acids: CASILGQGSGNGYTF. DNA for the CDR3: TGTGCCAGCATTCTCGGACAGGGAAGCGGTAATGGCTACACCTTC.